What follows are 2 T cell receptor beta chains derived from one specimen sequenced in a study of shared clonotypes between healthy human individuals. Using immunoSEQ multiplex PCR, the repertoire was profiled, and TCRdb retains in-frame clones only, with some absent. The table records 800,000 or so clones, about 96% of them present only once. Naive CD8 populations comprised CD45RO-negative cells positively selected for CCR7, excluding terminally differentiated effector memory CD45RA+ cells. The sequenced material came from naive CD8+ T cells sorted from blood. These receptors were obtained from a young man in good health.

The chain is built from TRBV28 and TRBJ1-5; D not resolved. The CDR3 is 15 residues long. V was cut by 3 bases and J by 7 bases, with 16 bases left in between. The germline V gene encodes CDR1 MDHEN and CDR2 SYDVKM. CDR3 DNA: TGTGCCAGCAGTTTTGGGCAGTTCCCGAGCCAGCCCCAGCATTTT. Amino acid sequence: CASSFGQFPSQPQHF. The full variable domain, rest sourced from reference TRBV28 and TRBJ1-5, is DVKVTQSSRYLVKRTGEKVFLECVQDMDHENMFWYRQDPGLGLRLIYFSYDVKMKEKGDIPEGYSVSREKKERFSLILESASTNQTSMYLCASSFGQFPSQPQHFGDGTRLSIL.

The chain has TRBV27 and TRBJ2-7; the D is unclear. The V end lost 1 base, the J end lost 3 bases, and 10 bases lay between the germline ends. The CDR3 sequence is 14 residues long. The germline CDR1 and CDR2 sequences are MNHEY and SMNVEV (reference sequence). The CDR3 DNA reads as TGTGCCAGCAGTTTATTAGGGATAGGCTACGAGCAGTACTTC. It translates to CASSLLGIGYEQYF.